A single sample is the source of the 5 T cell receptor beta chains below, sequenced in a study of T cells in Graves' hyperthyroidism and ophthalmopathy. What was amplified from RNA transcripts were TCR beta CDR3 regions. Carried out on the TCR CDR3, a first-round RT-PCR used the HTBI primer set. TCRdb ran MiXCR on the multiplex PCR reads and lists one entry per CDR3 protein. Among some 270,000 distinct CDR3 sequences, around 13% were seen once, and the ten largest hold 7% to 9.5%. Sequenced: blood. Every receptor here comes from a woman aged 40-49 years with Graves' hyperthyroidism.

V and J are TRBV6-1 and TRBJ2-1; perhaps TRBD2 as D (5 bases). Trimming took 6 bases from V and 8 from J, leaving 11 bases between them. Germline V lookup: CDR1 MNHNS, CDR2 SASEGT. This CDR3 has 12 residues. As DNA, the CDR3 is TGTGCCAGCAGCCGCGGGCGGGATGAGCAGTTCTTC. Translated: CASSRGRDEQFF.

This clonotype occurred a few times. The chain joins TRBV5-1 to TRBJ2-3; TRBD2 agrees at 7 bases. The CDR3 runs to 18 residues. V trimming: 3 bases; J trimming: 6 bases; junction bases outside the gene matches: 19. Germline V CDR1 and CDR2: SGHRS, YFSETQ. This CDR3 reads CASSSQPSGGSRVDTQYF. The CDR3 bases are TGCGCCAGCAGCTCCCAACCTTCGGGCGGGAGTCGTGTTGATACGCAGTATTTT.

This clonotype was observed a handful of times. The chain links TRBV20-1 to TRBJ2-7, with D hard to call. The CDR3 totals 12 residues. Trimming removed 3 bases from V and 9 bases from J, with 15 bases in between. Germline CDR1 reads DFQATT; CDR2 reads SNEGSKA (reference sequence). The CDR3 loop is CSASPRERGQYF. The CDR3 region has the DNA TGCAGTGCTAGTCCCAGAGAGCGAGGGCAGTACTTC.

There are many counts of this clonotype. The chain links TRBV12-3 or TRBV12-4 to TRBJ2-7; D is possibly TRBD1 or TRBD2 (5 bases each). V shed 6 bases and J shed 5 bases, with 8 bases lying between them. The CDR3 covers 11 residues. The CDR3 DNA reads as TGTGCCAGCAGCCGAGGGGACGAGCAGTACTTC. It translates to CASSRGDEQYF.

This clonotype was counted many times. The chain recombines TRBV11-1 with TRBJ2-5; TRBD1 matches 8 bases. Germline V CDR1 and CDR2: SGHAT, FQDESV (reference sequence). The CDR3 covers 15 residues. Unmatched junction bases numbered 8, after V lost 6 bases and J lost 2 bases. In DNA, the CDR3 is TGTGCCAGCAGGAAGGACAGGGCAGGACAAGAGACCCAGTACTTC. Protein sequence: CASRKDRAGQETQYF.